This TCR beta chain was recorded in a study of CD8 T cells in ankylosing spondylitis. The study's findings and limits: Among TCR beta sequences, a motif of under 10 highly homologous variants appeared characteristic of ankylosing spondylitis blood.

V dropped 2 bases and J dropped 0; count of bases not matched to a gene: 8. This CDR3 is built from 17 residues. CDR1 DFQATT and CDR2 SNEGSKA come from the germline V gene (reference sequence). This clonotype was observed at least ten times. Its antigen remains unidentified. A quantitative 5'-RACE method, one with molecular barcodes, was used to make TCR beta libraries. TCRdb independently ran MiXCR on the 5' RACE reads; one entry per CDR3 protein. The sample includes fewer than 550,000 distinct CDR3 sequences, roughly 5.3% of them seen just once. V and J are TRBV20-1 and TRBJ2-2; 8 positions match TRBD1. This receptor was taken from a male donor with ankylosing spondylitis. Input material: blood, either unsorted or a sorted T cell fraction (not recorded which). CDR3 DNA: TGCAGTGCTAGACCTAATTCCAGGGGGCCGAACACCGGGGAGCTGTTTTTT. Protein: CSARPNSRGPNTGELFF.